The 19 T cell receptor beta chains listed next were all sequenced from one sample in a study of control samples from healthy donors and cancer patients. TCRdb's table, derived via immunoSEQ multiplex PCR, lists solely in-frame clones and lacks some. Of more than 65,000 clones listed, roughly 80% are singletons. The sequencing input was blood. Receptors were obtained from a man aged 50-60 years in good health.

This chain connects TRBV5-1 to TRBJ1-2; D not certain. The CDR3 is 14 residues long. V was trimmed by 2 bases and J by 4 bases, leaving 12 bases between them. Germline V lookup: CDR1 SGHRS, CDR2 YFSETQ. The CDR3 region is CASSFDGLTYGYTF. DNA for the CDR3: TGCGCCAGCAGCTTTGACGGACTAACCTATGGCTACACCTTC.

This clone was counted between two and nine times. The V gene is TRBV27, the J gene TRBJ2-7; tentative D call: TRBD2 (6 bases). The CDR3 length is 16 residues. Trimming removed 2 bases from V and 1 base from J, with 15 bases in between. The germline V gene encodes CDR1 MNHEY and CDR2 SMNVEV (reference sequence). The CDR3 sequence: CASSLKPGDGSYEQYF. Written as DNA, the CDR3 is TGTGCCAGCAGTTTAAAACCGGGAGATGGTTCCTACGAGCAGTACTTC.

This sequence joins TRBV10-3 and TRBJ1-1; weak D call: TRBD1 (6 bases). Trimming stripped 1 base from V and 5 bases from J, with 17 bases between. CDR1 is ENHRY, CDR2 SYGVKD, per germline. The CDR3 is 16 residues long. The CDR3 protein is CAISEFAAGAKTEAFF. CDR3 nucleotide sequence: TGTGCCATCAGTGAGTTCGCAGCGGGGGCTAAAACTGAAGCTTTCTTT.

This clone was seen only a few times. The V call is TRBV6-2 or TRBV6-3, the J call TRBJ1-5; 8 nucleotides align to TRBD1. Trimming took 2 bases from V and 2 from J; bases not matched to a gene: 5. The CDR3 extends over 16 amino acids. In germline, CDR1 is MNHEY, CDR2 SVGEGT. The CDR3 bases are TGTGCCAGCAGTTACCCCAGGGGGCTCGGCAATCAGCCCCAGCATTTT. Translating gives CASSYPRGLGNQPQHF.

The chain employs TRBV7-3 and TRBJ2-2; D possibly uses TRBD1 or TRBD2 (5 bases each). The CDR3 spans 16 residues. Germline V CDR1 and CDR2: SGHTA, FQGTGA. V was pared by 5 bases and J by 3 bases, with 16 bases between. The CDR3 nucleotides are TGTGCCAGCAGCCAGGAAGAGGGGTGGGACACCGGGGAGCTGTTTTTT. Its protein product is CASSQEEGWDTGELFF.

The rearrangement joins TRBV30 to TRBJ2-3, with TRBD2 matching over 14 bases. V was pared by 3 bases and J by 5 bases, with 7 bases of the junction left unmatched. There are 16 residues in the CDR3. Looked up from germline, CDR1 is GTSNPN and CDR2 is SVGIG (reference sequence). This chain's CDR3 is CAWSATSGRAGDTQYF. CDR3 bases: TGTGCCTGGAGCGCGACTAGCGGGAGGGCCGGAGATACGCAGTATTTT.

The CDR3 reads CASSQSPGQPQHF. CDR3 in DNA: TGTGCCAGCAGTCAATCACCGGGTCAGCCCCAGCATTTT. This sequence joins TRBV7-6 and TRBJ1-5; no reliable D call. Trimming took 6 bases from V and 6 from J, leaving 12 bases between them. This CDR3 is built from 13 residues. Germline CDR1 SGHVS, CDR2 FNYEAQ.

This rearrangement joins TRBV24-1 to TRBJ2-3; no reliable D call. CDR1 and CDR2 from the germline V gene are KGHDR and SFDVKD. Trimming left V 3 bases short and J 6 bases short, with 6 bases between. This CDR3 comprises 12 residues. This CDR3 reads CATSDSSDTQYF. Written as DNA, the CDR3 is TGTGCCACCAGTGATAGCTCCGATACGCAGTATTTT.

This clone was seen a handful of times. The genes are TRBV29-1 and TRBJ1-2; D is perhaps TRBD1 (5 bases). The V gene lost 6 bases and the J gene lost 3 bases, with 11 bases spanning the gap. The germline gives CDR1 SQVTM, CDR2 ANQGSEA. This CDR3 region has 12 residues. The CDR3 is CSVDGTHYGYTF. The CDR3 DNA reads as TGCAGCGTGGACGGGACCCACTATGGCTACACCTTC.

This clone has a single count. This sequence joins TRBV19 and TRBJ2-3; 7 positions match TRBD2. This CDR3 spans 16 amino acids. The trim removed 3 bases at V and 0 bases at J, leaving 6 bases unmatched. Germline lookup yields CDR1 LNHDA and CDR2 SQIVND (reference sequence). CDR3: CASSILAGVSTDTQYF. The CDR3 DNA reads as TGTGCCAGTAGTATTCTGGCGGGAGTGAGCACAGATACGCAGTATTTT.

The genes are TRBV20-1 and TRBJ1-2, with unresolved D. In germline, CDR1 is DFQATT, CDR2 SNEGSKA (reference sequence). V was trimmed by 3 bases and J by 4 bases, leaving 9 bases between them. The CDR3 loop spans 12 amino acids. This chain's CDR3 is CSASVESYGYTF. In nucleotides, the CDR3 is TGCAGTGCTAGTGTAGAGTCCTATGGCTACACCTTC.

The CDR3 here is CASSYGGGAIPYEQYF. DNA of the CDR3: TGTGCCAGCAGTTACGGTGGCGGGGCCATCCCCTACGAGCAGTACTTC. The chain links TRBV6-5 to TRBJ2-7, with D possibly TRBD2 on 6 matching bases. The germline V and J ends were trimmed by 2 bases and 2 bases, with 16 bases remaining between them. Germline CDR1 reads MNHEY; CDR2 reads SVGAGI. This CDR3 contains 16 residues.

The chain is built from TRBV27 and TRBJ2-3; no firm D call. This CDR3 region has 14 residues. Trimming left V 6 bases short and J 2 bases short, with 12 bases between. Looked up from germline, CDR1 is MNHEY and CDR2 is SMNVEV (reference sequence). The DNA of the CDR3 is TGTGCCAGCAGCCGCTTCATGCTCACAGATACGCAGTATTTT. Amino acids: CASSRFMLTDTQYF.

The CDR3 protein is CASSPRDTKSYGYTF. Here the CDR3 DNA reads TGTGCCAGCAGCCCCCGGGACACCAAATCCTATGGCTACACCTTC. This chain links TRBV11-2 with TRBJ1-2, with D possibly TRBD1 on 6 matching bases. Germline values: CDR1 SGHAT, CDR2 FQNNGV. V was trimmed by 5 bases and J by 4 bases, leaving 17 bases between them. The CDR3 covers 15 residues. The variable domain in full, with the rest retrieved from reference TRBV11-2 and TRBJ1-2, is EAGVAQSPRYKIIEKRQSVAFWCNPISGHATLYWYQQILGQGPKLLIQFQNNGVVDDSQLPKDRFSAERLKGVDSTLKIQPAKLEDSAVYLCASSPRDTKSYGYTFGSGTRLTVV.

The chain links TRBV19 to TRBJ1-1; D ambiguous. The V gene's germline CDR1 is LNHDA and CDR2 SQIVND (reference sequence). The CDR3 consists of 14 residues. V was shortened by 7 bases and J by 0 bases, with 12 bases between the two germline ends. The CDR3 DNA follows: TGTGCCAGTAACGCTGGTATGATGAACACTGAAGCTTTCTTT. It specifies CASNAGMMNTEAFF.

The rearrangement links TRBV29-1 to TRBJ2-7, with 7 bases aligning to TRBD2. This CDR3 spans 12 amino acids. The trim removed 6 bases at V and 7 bases at J, leaving 9 bases unmatched. Germline V gives CDR1 SQVTM, CDR2 ANQGSEA. The DNA for the CDR3 is TGCAGCGTACCAGGCGGGGGAGGGGAGCAGTACTTC. Amino acids: CSVPGGGGEQYF.

The V and J genes are TRBV11-2 and TRBJ2-1; 9 nucleotides line up with TRBD1. Germline lookup yields CDR1 SGHAT and CDR2 FQNNGV. V was clipped by 5 bases and J by 15 bases; unmatched bases: 11. CDR3 length equals 13 residues. This chain's CDR3 is CASSGEWTGVPFF. The CDR3 DNA follows: TGTGCCAGCAGCGGAGAATGGACAGGGGTCCCGTTCTTC. Full variable domain (rest looked up from reference TRBV11-2 and TRBJ2-1): EAGVAQSPRYKIIEKRQSVAFWCNPISGHATLYWYQQILGQGPKLLIQFQNNGVVDDSQLPKDRFSAERLKGVDSTLKIQPAKLEDSAVYLCASSGEWTGVPFFGPGTRLTVL.

The chain uses TRBV9 and TRBJ2-2, with 7 bases matching TRBD1. There are 17 residues in the CDR3. The V segment lost 3 bases and the J segment 7 bases; nucleotides outside the gene matches: 15. Germline loops: CDR1 SGDLS, CDR2 YYNGEE. The CDR3 loop reads CASSDPFVGGASGELFF. CDR3 nucleotide sequence: TGTGCCAGCAGCGATCCTTTTGTAGGGGGCGCAAGCGGGGAGCTGTTTTTT.

Only one count was recorded for this clone. V usage is TRBV3-1 (or the pseudogene TRBV3-2) and J usage is TRBJ2-5, with no clear D. CDR1 is LGHDT, CDR2 YNNKEL, per germline (reference sequence). CDR3 length: 14 residues. V gave up 4 bases and J gave up 2 bases, with 11 bases separating them. The CDR3 DNA sequence: TGTGCCAGCAGCCTGCTCGACGGTCAAGAGACCCAGTACTTC. This encodes CASSLLDGQETQYF.